This note documents a single TCR beta chain sequence. TCRdb called the 5' RACE reads again in MiXCR, with one record for every CDR3 protein. Of 410,000 or so distinct CDR3 sequences detected, about 22% appear once; the ten largest clones hold around 13%. These data originate in a study of T-cell memory formation after mild COVID-19. V was shortened by 9 bases and J by 4 bases, with 21 bases between the two germline ends. The CDR3 extends over 15 amino acids. Germline V gene lookup returns CDR1 MNHNS and CDR2 SASEGT. The TCR originated in an adult woman who had mild COVID-19 (a few samples of this study predate the infection). Cell type and time point are not known. J is TRBJ2-5 and V is TRBV6-1; D is undetermined. Material for sequencing was PBMCs or a T cell subset sorted from them (not recorded which). The CDR3 loop reads CASKVDLAAGETQYF. The CDR3 DNA follows: TGTGCCAGTAAAGTCGACCTCGCGGCCGGAGAGACCCAGTACTTC.